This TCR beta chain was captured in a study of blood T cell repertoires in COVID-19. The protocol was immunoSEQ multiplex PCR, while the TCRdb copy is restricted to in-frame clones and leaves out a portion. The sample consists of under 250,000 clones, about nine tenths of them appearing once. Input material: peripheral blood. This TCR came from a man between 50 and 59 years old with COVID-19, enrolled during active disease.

This chain's CDR3 is CASSPPMAGDNSPLHF. CDR3 coding DNA: TGTGCCAGCTCACCACCGATGGCAGGCGATAATTCACCCCTCCACTTT. The chain carries TRBV18 and TRBJ1-6; D not resolved. V was pared by 0 bases and J by 5 bases, with 11 bases between. Germline V gene data show CDR1 as KGHSH and CDR2 as LQKENI. CDR3 length: 16 residues.